The rows below give T cell receptor beta chains drawn from one sample of a study of T cells in Graves' hyperthyroidism and ophthalmopathy. TCRdb re-analysed the multiplex PCR reads in MiXCR, keeping a single row per CDR3 protein. This sample has 550,000 to 650,000 distinct CDR3 sequences, with approximately 15% found just once. Specimen: blood. The source of these receptors is a woman in her 30s with Graves' hyperthyroidism that later progressed to Graves' ophthalmopathy. CDR3s include the opening cysteine and the closing phenylalanine or tryptophan. D genes are given only for firm matches. Size values are once, few and many counts, or a class for expanded clones, and some rows have none.

d_call j_call clone_size v_call cdr3_aa cdr3_nt
TRBD2 TRBJ2-7 many TRBV10-3 CAISVASGRVYEQYF TGTGCCATCAGTGTGGCTAGCGGGAGAGTATACGAGCAGTACTTC
TRBD2 TRBJ2-1 few TRBV7-2 CASSPGTSGVLSDEQFF TGTGCCAGCAGCCCGGGGACTAGCGGGGTTCTGAGCGATGAGCAGTTCTTC
. TRBJ1-6 many TRBV2 CARSSAGADSPLHF TGTGCCAGAAGCAGCGCAGGAGCAGATTCACCCCTCCACTTT
. TRBJ1-1 . TRBV6-2/TRBV6-3 CASSVSLGVGDTEAFF TGTGCCAGCAGTGTCAGTTTGGGAGTAGGTGACACTGAAGCTTTCTTT
. TRBJ2-5 many TRBV11-3 CASSLIGGETQYF TGTGCCAGCAGCTTAATTGGGGGAGAGACCCAGTACTTC
. TRBJ2-7 many TRBV12-3/TRBV12-4 CASSLLSGLEQYF TGTGCCAGCAGTTTATTGTCCGGGCTCGAGCAGTACTTC
. TRBJ1-5 few TRBV4-3 CASSPGMAYSNQPQHF TGCGCCAGCAGCCCAGGGATGGCTTATAGCAATCAGCCCCAGCATTTT
TRBD1 TRBJ1-6 many TRBV12-3/TRBV12-4 CASSGQEGSPLHF TGTGCCAGCTCGGGACAGGAAGGTTCACCCCTCCACTTT
. TRBJ1-2 . TRBV28 CVSHPGLGGYGYTF TGTGTCAGCCACCCGGGTCTAGGAGGCTATGGCTACACCTTC
. TRBJ2-5 few TRBV19 CASSARQSGYQYF TGTGCCAGTAGTGCCCGACAGAGTGGTTACCAGTACTTC
. TRBJ2-7 many TRBV20-1 CSAVEVGEQYF TGCAGTGCTGTCGAGGTGGGCGAGCAGTACTTC
. TRBJ1-5 few TRBV27 CASRDSSNQPQHF TGTGCCAGCAGAGACTCTAGCAATCAGCCCCAGCATTTT
. TRBJ2-5 many TRBV27 CASSFYQGETQYF TGTGCCAGCAGTTTTTACCAGGGTGAGACCCAGTACTTC
. TRBJ1-5 . TRBV19 CASSVDSLRVQHF TGTGCCAGTAGTGTGGACAGTTTAAGAGTCCAGCATTTT
. TRBJ2-7 few TRBV12-5 CASVPPMGTSTSYEQYF TGTGCTAGTGTTCCCCCGATGGGCACATCGACCTCCTACGAGCAGTACTTC
. TRBJ2-1 many TRBV7-9 CASSATGQQFF TGTGCCAGCAGCGCCACAGGACAGCAGTTCTTC
. TRBJ2-3 many TRBV10-2 CASGTTGYTQYF TGCGCCAGCGGTACCACAGGTTATACGCAGTATTTT
TRBD2 TRBJ2-3 many TRBV18 CASSQLSASGRDDTQYF TGTGCCAGCTCACAGTTGTCGGCTAGCGGGAGAGATGATACGCAGTATTTT
TRBD2 TRBJ2-2 many TRBV27 CASSLRTSVGGELFF TGTGCCAGCAGTTTGAGGACTAGCGTAGGCGGGGAGCTGTTTTTT
. TRBJ1-2 many TRBV5-8 CASSPKVGYTF TGTGCCAGCAGCCCGAAGGTCGGCTACACCTTC
. TRBJ2-7 many TRBV12-3/TRBV12-4 CASSPRTDYEQYF TGTGCCAGCAGTCCGAGGACAGACTACGAGCAGTACTTC
. TRBJ2-2 many TRBV6-5 CASSSPADANTGELFF TGTGCCAGCAGTTCCCCCGCGGACGCGAACACCGGGGAGCTGTTTTTT
. TRBJ2-2 . TRBV11-1 CASSLGLTGELFF TGTGCCAGCAGCTTAGGGCTGACCGGGGAGCTGTTTTTT
TRBD1 TRBJ1-4 . TRBV19 CATRQGAVEKLFF TGTGCCACCCGACAGGGGGCTGTTGAAAAACTGTTTTTT
. TRBJ2-7 many TRBV20-1 CSARDGSSSYEQYF TGCAGTGCTAGAGACGGGAGTAGCTCCTACGAGCAGTACTTC
. TRBJ1-1 many TRBV12-3/TRBV12-4 CASSPQGVTEAFF TGTGCCAGCAGTCCACAGGGTGTCACTGAAGCTTTCTTT
TRBD1 TRBJ1-2 . TRBV10-3 CAISVLDRENGYTF TGTGCCATCAGTGTACTGGACAGGGAGAATGGCTACACCTTC
. TRBJ2-3 many TRBV5-1 CASSLAATITDTQYF TGCGCCAGCAGCTTGGCGGCAACCATCACAGATACGCAGTATTTT
. TRBJ2-1 many TRBV30 CAWSLTAGSGEQFF TGTGCCTGGAGTCTCACCGCCGGTTCCGGTGAGCAGTTCTTC
. TRBJ1-5 . TRBV30 CAWSVRGQPQHF TGTGCCTGGAGTGTACGGGGGCAGCCCCAGCATTTT
. TRBJ2-5 many TRBV28 CASSLFPQGETQYF TGTGCCAGCAGTTTATTCCCACAGGGTGAGACCCAGTACTTC
. TRBJ1-3 . TRBV6-5 CASSYPTESGNTIYF TGTGCCAGCAGTTACCCAACAGAGTCTGGAAACACCATATATTTT
. TRBJ1-3 many TRBV20-1 CSARVADSGNTIYF TGCAGTGCTAGGGTGGCAGACTCTGGAAACACCATATATTTT
TRBD2 TRBJ2-3 few TRBV2 CASSDPGTSGSGADTQYF TGTGCCAGCAGTGACCCCGGGACTAGCGGGAGTGGGGCAGATACGCAGTATTTT
. TRBJ2-1 many TRBV27 CASLSPSRNEQFF TGTGCCAGCCTCTCCCCATCTCGCAATGAGCAGTTCTTC
TRBD2 TRBJ2-2 many TRBV2 CASSAGTSGNTGELFF TGTGCCAGCAGCGCCGGGACTAGCGGGAACACCGGGGAGCTGTTTTTT
. TRBJ2-2 many TRBV5-1 CASSPTQGYSGELFF TGCGCCAGCAGCCCGACACAGGGTTATTCCGGGGAGCTGTTTTTT
TRBD1 TRBJ1-2 few TRBV6-1 CASSAGQGARYGYTF TGTGCCAGCAGTGCCGGACAGGGGGCTCGGTATGGCTACACCTTC
. TRBJ1-1 many TRBV6-1 CASSVKNTEAFF TGTGCCAGCAGTGTAAAGAACACTGAAGCTTTCTTT
. TRBJ2-5 . TRBV5-1 CASSFDTYQETQYF TGCGCCAGCAGCTTCGACACGTACCAAGAGACCCAGTACTTC
. TRBJ2-7 . TRBV9 CASSFSTEIYEQYF TGTGCCAGCAGCTTCTCGACAGAAATCTACGAGCAGTACTTC
TRBD1 TRBJ2-1 . TRBV6-1 CASRAPGTGDYNEQFF TGTGCCAGCAGAGCCCCCGGGACAGGGGACTACAATGAGCAGTTCTTC
. TRBJ2-1 once TRBV29-1 CSVFGPEAYNEQFF TGCAGCGTATTCGGCCCCGAGGCCTACAATGAGCAGTTCTTC
. TRBJ2-5 many TRBV6-2/TRBV6-3 CASSRAITGETQYF TGTGCCAGCAGTAGGGCCATCACAGGGGAGACCCAGTACTTC
. TRBJ1-1 many TRBV10-3 CAISEGARDTEAFF TGTGCCATCAGTGAGGGGGCTCGGGACACTGAAGCTTTCTTT
. TRBJ2-4 . TRBV7-9 CASSLQGAKNIQYF TGTGCCAGCAGCTTACAGGGGGCCAAAAACATTCAGTACTTC
TRBD2 TRBJ2-1 . TRBV20-1 CSALAGGPVNEQFF TGCAGTGCGTTAGCGGGAGGGCCGGTCAATGAGCAGTTCTTC
. TRBJ1-1 . TRBV28 CASRKEGGMNTEAFF TGTGCCAGCAGAAAAGAAGGGGGGATGAACACTGAAGCTTTCTTT
TRBD1 TRBJ1-2 many TRBV20-1 CSAIEQGAGGYGYTF TGCAGTGCTATAGAACAGGGGGCGGGGGGCTATGGCTACACCTTC
. TRBJ2-6 few TRBV4-3 CASSQDHSGANVLTF TGCGCCAGCAGCCAAGATCACTCTGGGGCCAACGTCCTGACTTTC
. TRBJ1-2 many TRBV20-1 CSASEGGGYGYTF TGCAGTGCTAGTGAGGGGGGCGGGTATGGCTACACCTTC
TRBD1 TRBJ1-4 . TRBV29-1 CSITGGFNEKLFF TGCAGCATTACAGGGGGGTTTAATGAAAAACTGTTTTTT
TRBD2 TRBJ2-3 . TRBV29-1 CSVELRLATDTQYF TGCAGCGTTGAACTCCGACTAGCCACAGATACGCAGTATTTT
TRBD1 TRBJ1-2 many TRBV7-9 CASSEQGAHGYTF TGTGCCAGCAGCGAACAGGGGGCACATGGCTACACCTTC
. TRBJ2-3 many TRBV10-3 CAISGVGTSDTQYF TGTGCCATCAGTGGAGTAGGGACTTCAGATACGCAGTATTTT
TRBD1 TRBJ2-2 few TRBV5-1 CASSTTGGTNTGELFF TGCGCCAGCAGCACCACAGGGGGAACGAACACCGGGGAGCTGTTTTTT
TRBD2 TRBJ2-7 . TRBV6-1 CASSRTSGRAFEYEQYF TGTGCCAGCAGTAGGACTAGCGGGAGGGCCTTCGAGTACGAGCAGTACTTC
. TRBJ1-5 many TRBV5-6 CASSLLPDNQPQHF TGTGCCAGCAGCTTGTTGCCGGACAATCAGCCCCAGCATTTT
. TRBJ1-3 . TRBV19 CASSGGFGNTIYF TGTGCCAGTAGTGGTGGCTTCGGAAACACCATATATTTT
. TRBJ2-1 many TRBV3-1 CASSQVKLSSYNEQFF TGTGCCAGCAGCCAAGTGAAGCTAAGCTCCTACAATGAGCAGTTCTTC